A single T cell receptor (beta chain) is shown here with its context. Its antigen has not been determined. No base quality values were provided; no much bigger clone lies one nucleotide off. This sample stems from a study of cytomegalovirus exposure and HLA in healthy donors (dated by TCRdb to the late 2010s). Looking at the study overall: According to an earlier analysis of 587 of the donors, 150 million to 200 million T cells yielded over 90 million unique TCR beta sequences and 276 Gb of sequence data. The number of typed donors differed by locus: about 620-640 for A, B, C, DRB1 and DQB1; approximately 530 for DQA1; fewer than 610 for DPA1; and 400 to 480 for DPB1. A later genetic analysis used genome-wide SNP genotypes for 398 of the 666 donors, treating that subset as a discovery cohort. High-throughput TCR immunosequencing, statistical association of individual TCRs with disease status, and machine learning were combined to predict cytomegalovirus infection status. To study patterns of TCR occurrence, a later analysis re-analyzed previously published TCR beta repertoires from under 750 donors and added high-resolution HLA genotyping. Rather than using new phenotypic data, the later analysis identified candidate immune exposures from TCR beta sequences and from how often those sequences occurred across donors. Because of strong linkage in the cohort, roughly five DR-DQ haplotypes were treated as single units for association and clustering. Class I and class II HLA loci were covered by the typing at four-digit resolution. The aim of the study was to test whether cataloging public T cell receptors could identify signatures of past pathogen exposure. Besides the first cohort of hundreds of subjects, a separate validation cohort made up of over 100 different subjects was used. In an earlier analysis of 587 of the donors, high-throughput TCR beta sequencing was used to judge whether each TCR beta V gene segment behaved as functional or pseudogenic. The T cell repertoires of some 670 subjects were profiled by immunosequencing and related to cytomegalovirus serostatus. Donor age, sex, ethnicity and CMV serostatus were compiled alongside the repertoire data. Across 398 genotyped donors of the cohort, an average of 235,054 unique TCR beta nucleotide sequences per donor were sequenced, and roughly 20% of those sequences were non-productive. All discovery cohort repertoires had been generated using a single sequencing platform. Roughly 320 gigabases of sequencing data and around 88 million unique TCR sequences made up an early release that covered approximately 650 HLA-typed donors. Of the roughly 400 genotyped donors, 65% to 90% fell in the genetic ancestry cluster associated with self-reported Caucasian donors.

Study-level results and caveats: Assigning TCR associations to individual alleles was difficult when HLA alleles, especially DR and DQ, strongly co-occurred. Because the 87-base-pair reads could not distinguish some IMGT-functional V segments, including TRBV6-2 and TRBV6-3, those segments were excluded. In a later analysis, TCR association rates were found to vary across HLA loci, with the most associated TCRs seen for DRB1 alleles and the fewest for HLA-C alleles. Specific HLA alleles were associated with 16,951 TCR beta sequences at a false discovery rate of 0.05 in a later analysis. A later genetic analysis reported fewer N-insertions in productive TCRs among donors in an Asian-associated ancestry cluster than the roughly 620-donor mean. In a later genetic analysis, a missense DCLRE1C variant was associated with V-gene and J-gene trimming of TCR beta chains, and the association was replicated in an independent cohort. The study listed 150 to 200 TCR beta chains as associated with cytomegalovirus. Cytomegalovirus status was reported to be diagnosed by the classifier with high specificity and sensitivity in both the original and validation cohorts. HLA typing was unavailable for some donors at each locus, so association tests used only the typed subset. A further reported finding was that TCR beta sequences accurately predicted the HLA-A and HLA-B alleles for most subjects in the first cohort. In a later analysis, most CMV-associated TCR beta chains were found to appear HLA-restricted, with HLA associations seemingly driven largely by CMV exposure. The presence/absence analyses assumed that sequencing depth was roughly uniform across donors, and that assumption may not be true. According to the authors, the approach could potentially be generalized to other disease states and immunological phenotypes. Several of the top co-occurrence clusters appeared to be linked to parvovirus B19, influenza, CMV and Epstein-Barr virus, according to a later analysis. In this cohort, only TCR beta chains were sequenced, and detectable features were limited by the absence of alpha or paired-chain data. While some public TCRs were present in many individuals, most TCR sequences turned up only very rarely across donors. In vitro tests confirmed that a few of the cytomegalovirus-associated TCR beta chains recognize cytomegalovirus antigens. Broadly in line with IMGT annotations, most TCR beta V segments showed up in productive rearrangements about 87% or about 30% of the time in an earlier analysis of 450 to 750 of the donors. Roughly 15 rarely observed V segments, including chromosome 9 orphons, were excluded from the earlier analysis of some 590 of the donors because counts were too low. Linkage disequilibrium might explain the correlated functional status among segregating V segments, but an unknown experimental factor could not be ruled out. In a later analysis, HLA-associated TCR beta chains were found to be more clonally expanded and to have lower generation probabilities than equally common non-associated chains. For the cohort, immune exposure information was limited to CMV serostatus. A cluster of highly shared sequence variants was judged likely to be a technical artifact of the sequencing pipeline.

The cohort consisted of some 730 healthy bone marrow donors. At the time of sampling, every cohort member was nominally healthy, though immune exposures that went unrecorded were likely present. The donor was CMV seropositive and belonged to the group of 250 to 350 seropositive cohort members. A peripheral blood sample was provided by each donor, and peripheral blood mononuclear cells were used for TCR beta sequencing. Genomic DNA extraction from the blood cell samples was performed with the Qiagen DNeasy Blood Extraction Kit. Counted from cysteine to phenylalanine, this CDR3 has 16 amino acids. Only the CDR3 portion is preserved as DNA: 48 bases, with reading frame beginning at the first base. A distance of 17 bases separates the germline ends of V and J, which lose 8 bases and 0 bases respectively. Per the germline V gene, KGHSH is the CDR1 and LQKENI is the CDR2. Library method: the immunoSEQ multiplex PCR assay. For the multiplex PCR, a mixture combining 60 forward primers for TCR Vbeta segments and 13 reverse primers for TCR Jbeta segments was used. The CDR3 region of rearranged TCR beta genes was amplified from genomic DNA by a multiplex PCR assay. On the Illumina HiSeq System, the amplified TCR beta libraries were sequenced as 87-base-pair reads. Concerning the study's data processing: In a later analysis, tens of millions of unique TCR beta chains were counted across the 650 to 700 repertoires, and roughly 11 million of these chains were shared by at least two donors. A nearest-neighbor algorithm error-corrected the raw reads and collapsed the reads into unique sequences, merging closely related sequences to remove PCR and sequencing errors. CDR3 sequences were aligned to IMGT reference sequences to assign V, D and J gene segments. For a sequence to be retained, a match of at least six nucleotides was required to both a V gene segment and a J gene segment. A rearrangement counted as productive if the CDR3 had no stop codons and remained in frame with V and J, and every other rearrangement counted as non-productive. CDR3 was defined by IMGT convention, running from the second conserved V-encoded cysteine to the conserved J-encoded phenylalanine. The earlier analysis of 500 to 650 of the donors excluded any sequence lacking an unambiguous match to a single V gene segment. An earlier analysis of a few hundred of the donors called V segments functional above 56.7% productive rearrangements and segregating when the between-donor standard deviation exceeded 5%. A statistical classification framework was developed to diagnose cytomegalovirus status using the catalog of TCR beta chain sequences. In a later analysis, TCR nucleotide sequences were compared against IMGT/GENE-DB human TR gene sequences so that V and J genes could be assigned. The TCRdist pipeline was used in a later analysis to assign CDR3 sequences and most-parsimonious VDJ recombination scenarios. A later analysis defined each TCR beta chain by its CDR3 amino acid sequence plus V-gene family, and excluded reads lacking a unique V-gene family. As a way to deal with suspected cross-contamination and a sequencing artifact, a later analysis dropped 592 nucleotide sequences that were highly shared and had low generation probability. In a later analysis, a clonal expansion index for each public chain was calculated from normalized within-repertoire ranks of inferred template counts. In a later analysis, generation probabilities were computed using a VDJ recombination model fitted to out-of-frame rearrangements, and the results were checked against IGoR. In a later analysis, hypergeometric tests were used to score TCR-TCR, TCR-HLA and TCR-CMV co-occurrence, with a repertoire-size bias correction applied to TCR pairs. In a later analysis, false discovery rates were estimated by permuting HLA or CMV assignments 20 times. In a later analysis, co-occurring TCRs were grouped using DBSCAN, with TCRdist sequence similarity added in when clustering inside HLA-allele-positive subsets. Co-occurrence clustering excluded repertoires with fewer than 30,000 or more than 120,000 public chains, plus five with anomalous nucleotide sharing. Drawn from immuneACCESS, this table holds only the in-frame rearrangements with V and J called that TCRdb kept. Clones are partly lost; checked studies trace under half to an unresolved V gene and leave the rest unexplained. From that table come the V and J calls and clone size; the DNA was used to work out D and trimming. This sample is represented by about 210,000 clones; about 83% of them were singletons. In total, the top ten clones hold roughly 10% of the sample.

Source material: PBMCs. This chain is built from TRBV18 and TRBJ2-4; perhaps TRBD1 is the D gene, with 6 bases matching. The source is a woman between 45 and 60 years old in good health and CMV-seropositive. The CDR3 protein sequence reads: CASPPPDSLAKNIQYF. In nucleotides, the sequence is TGTGCCAGCCCCCCCCCGGACAGCCTAGCCAAAAACATTCAGTACTTC.